A single TCR beta chain is shown here with its context. Its recognized antigen is unknown. No base qualities exist here, and no much larger clone lies one base off it. Other DNA sequences in the sample encode the same CDR3. Library construction relied on the immunoSEQ multiplex PCR assay. For TCR sequencing, RNA was extracted from every sample and reverse transcribed into cDNA to serve as template. First-strand cDNA was synthesized using SuperScript III with a 2:1 mix of oligo-dT and random hexamers. Amplification bias was assessed with a synthetic immune receptor repertoire, and residual bias was removed computationally. The paper's data handling went like this. Raw reads were preprocessed to remove errors, and CDR3 was defined by IMGT conventions from the conserved cysteine to phenylalanine. To get clonality, Shannon entropy was normalized by log2 of the number of productive unique TCRs and the result was subtracted from 1. Scalp TCRbeta sequences were cross-referenced with sorted blood CD4 and CD8 repertoires so that the CD4 or CD8 identity of scalp clones could be inferred. TCRdb's version of the immuneACCESS table is confined to in-frame rearrangements and falls short of the full clone set. An unresolved V gene accounts for under half of the shortfall where checked; the remainder is of unknown origin. The D gene and trimming were derived from the DNA, and the V and J assignments and clone size from that table. In all, the sample holds 200,000 to 250,000 clones, and roughly 66% of those were seen once. Clones ranked in the top ten supply 0.95% to 1.5% of the sample.

The data are from a study of CD8+ T cells in alopecia areata (dated by TCRdb to about 2018). In terms of the full investigation: The treated patients took part in an open-label pilot trial in which moderate-to-severe alopecia areata was treated with oral tofacitinib at 5 to 10 mg twice daily. Tofacitinib was administered for 6 to 18 months, and 6 months of follow-up off drug were then conducted to assess delayed response and recurrence. RNA came from the PAXgene miRNA kit for fixed scalp, the miRNeasy kit for PBMCs, and the RNeasy kit for mouse skin. The study used high-throughput TCRbeta sequencing to examine T cell clonal expansion in alopecia areata, in both the C3H/HeJ mouse model and human patients. For the treated patients, the SALT score, which quantifies what percentage of scalp surface area is affected, served as the measure of disease severity. Scalp clonality was compared across normal scalp (n=4), patchy alopecia areata scalp (n=8), and alopecia totalis/universalis scalp (n=8). Biopsies were taken from tofacitinib-treated patients at baseline and again at 4 and 24 weeks into treatment, and several of those patients also had a later scalp biopsy. Amplification of TCRbeta CDR3 regions was done by immunoSEQ multiplex PCR using 35 Vbeta forward primers and 13 Jbeta reverse primers. Human TCRbeta sequencing covered scalp tissue and sorted CD4+ and CD8+ peripheral blood T cells from patchy and totalis/universalis alopecia areata patients and healthy controls. What the research found in general, with its limitations: Scalp clonality and the number of expanded CD8+ clones among the top 100 scalp clones were significantly decreased by tofacitinib. The treated cohort was small, with a single nonresponder, so links between baseline CD8+ expansion and response need larger studies. During tofacitinib treatment, many expanded lesional clones remained in scalp and blood, and this persistence may partly explain relapse after treatment is stopped. Higher clonality and more expanded CD8+ clones were observed in lesional scalp than in normal scalp, particularly in alopecia totalis/universalis, a finding suggestive of antigenic drive. Shared TCR sequences between patients were less evident than in mice, which may be partly attributable to HLA diversity in the patient population. Unlike mouse skin, which is dominated by gammadelta T cells, normal human skin has resident alphabeta T cells that are also sequenced, and this complicates analysis of the scalp TCR repertoire.

Sequences SEHNR (CDR1) and FQNEAQ (CDR2) are obtained from the germline V gene (reference sequence). Trimming takes 5 bases from V and 5 bases from J, and the germline ends sit 15 bases apart. Taken from cysteine to phenylalanine, the CDR3 has 14 residues. Only CDR3 DNA remains: 42 bases, in frame from the first base. The sample's treatment or condition label is to be understood as: oral pan-JAK inhibitor, 5-10 mg twice daily. Peripheral blood and lesional scalp punch biopsies were obtained from patients with alopecia areata. PBMCs were isolated by density centrifugation and stained for CD3, CD4 and CD8, and CD4+ and CD8+ T cells were sorted on a FACSAria.

The sequencing here drew on CD4+ T cells sorted from blood, taken between weeks 43 and 45, from a patient treated with tofacitinib. This TCR was recovered from a human donor with alopecia areata. The chain joins TRBV7-9 to TRBJ1-2, and the D gene may be TRBD1, 6 bases matching. The CDR3 region has the sequence CASSPDGGAYGYTF. The bases are TGTGCCAGCAGCCCAGATGGGGGGGCGTATGGCTACACCTTC. Outside the CDR3, residues come from the reference TRBV7-9 and TRBJ1-2 proteins, so the full variable domain is: DTGVSQNPRHKITKRGQNVTFRCDPISEHNRLYWYRQTLGQGPEFLTYFQNEAQLEKSRLLSDRFSAERPKGSFSTLEIQRTEQGDSAMYLCASSPDGGAYGYTFGSGTRLTVV.